This TCR beta chain was captured by sequencing in a study of T cell repertoires in cytomegalovirus infection. Study details: Used in the study were CMV epitopes, some recently identified and HLA-C-restricted, others well-studied and HLA-B-restricted. Indicated by public TCR beta signatures were CMV infection and matching HLA type. Broader study findings: Ex vivo responses were dominated by HLA-C-restricted CMV-specific TCR beta clonotypes. Cumulative public TCR beta family frequency identified CMV carriers with the relevant HLA.

About this clonotype: The antigen remains undetermined.

CDR1 DFQATT and CDR2 SNEGSKA come from the germline V gene (reference sequence). V was clipped by 3 bases and J by 3 bases, with 9 bases between them. This CDR3 region has 13 residues. TCRdb analysed the reads with MiXCR anew, one entry per CDR3 protein. The sample lists some 480,000 distinct CDR3 sequences; about 33% were seen once. This TCR derives from a human donor in good health (CMV status not recorded). Some clones in this sample may be carry-over from other donors' samples. The input for sequencing was cultured PBMCs, taken from culture after CMV antigen stimulation. V and J are TRBV20-1 and TRBJ2-1; unclear D gene. The CDR3 reads CSASRRSYNEQFF. Written as DNA, the CDR3 is TGCAGTGCTAGTCGGCGGAGCTACAATGAGCAGTTCTTC.